This entry describes one T cell receptor (beta chain). The sample is drawn from a study of CD8 T cells in Susac syndrome. It was treatment-naive patients with stable or active relapsing-remitting disease who made up the multiple sclerosis controls. Random hexamers were used to reverse transcribe the RNA input (roughly 0.5 to 1 ug). In TCRdb, the immunoSEQ multiplex PCR reads were re-called with MiXCR into one record per CDR3 protein. The table includes under 150,000 distinct CDR3 sequences, roughly 89% detected once. The CDR3 has 15 amino acids. The V end was cut by 3 bases, the J end by 6 bases, with 15 bases between. Germline CDR1 LGHNA, CDR2 YSLEER.

J is TRBJ2-1 and V is TRBV4-3; D may be TRBD2 (5 bases). The sample taken for sequencing was CD8+ T cells from PBMCs. The TCR was taken from a human donor with multiple sclerosis. CDR3 bases: TGCGCCAGCAGCCACGTAGACTCGGGGTTCAATGAGCAGTTCTTC. It specifies CASSHVDSGFNEQFF.